This passage covers 20 T cell receptor beta chains from one sample sequenced in a study of T cell responses to AZD1222 COVID-19 vaccine. Produced via immunoSEQ multiplex PCR; TCRdb's table is partial and in-frame only. This table holds around 120,000 clones, under 85% found once. The source material was peripheral blood, sampled on day 0 of AZD1222 vaccination. All receptors derive from an adult in good health.

The rearrangement links TRBV30 to TRBJ2-1; TRBD1 matches 10 bases. Per germline, CDR1 GTSNPN and CDR2 SVGIG (reference sequence). This CDR3 is built from 15 residues. V lost 4 bases, J lost 9 bases, and 12 bases stayed unmatched. CDR3 DNA sequence: TGTGCCTGGATTGCGGGACAGGGGTCTTGGGGTGAGCAGTTCTTC. Translated, it gives CAWIAGQGSWGEQFF.

The J gene is TRBJ1-5, the V gene TRBV15; 7 bases map to TRBD1. The V segment lost 2 bases and the J segment 3 bases; nucleotides outside the gene matches: 7. The CDR3 extends over 16 amino acids. In germline, CDR1 is LNHNV, CDR2 YYDKDF (reference sequence). This chain's CDR3 is CATSRLKDRANQPQHF. The CDR3 DNA reads as TGTGCCACCAGCAGACTTAAAGACAGGGCCAATCAGCCCCAGCATTTT.

This rearrangement joins TRBV12-3 or TRBV12-4 to TRBJ2-2; D is unclear. This CDR3 spans 13 amino acids. V was clipped by 1 base and J by 7 bases, with 7 bases between them. DNA of the CDR3: TGTGCCAGCAGTTTAGAAGGTGGCGGGGAGCTGTTTTTT. This codes for CASSLEGGGELFF.

This rearrangement joins TRBV29-1 to TRBJ2-5; D gene ambiguous. This CDR3 has 13 residues. CDR1 and CDR2 from the germline V gene are SQVTM and ANQGSEA. This chain's CDR3 is CICTGEGQETQYF. The CDR3 DNA is TGCATCTGCACTGGGGAAGGCCAAGAGACCCAGTACTTC. Supplemented by reference TRBV29-1 and TRBJ2-5, the full variable domain reads SAVISQKPSRDICQRGTSLTIQCQVDSQVTMMFWYRQQPGQSLTLIATANQGSEATYESGFVIDKFPISRPNLTFSTLTVSNMSPEDSSIYLCICTGEGQETQYFGPGTRLLVL.

This clone was picked up one time. V gene TRBV30 combines with J gene TRBJ2-7; 7 nucleotides line up with TRBD2. Germline CDR1 GTSNPN, CDR2 SVGIG (reference sequence). V dropped 2 bases and J dropped 4; count of bases not matched to a gene: 2. The CDR3 is made up of 12 amino acids. CDR3 sequence: CAWSSGKYEQYF. CDR3 DNA sequence: TGTGCCTGGAGTAGCGGGAAATACGAGCAGTACTTC.

The chain has TRBV9 and TRBJ2-7; D gene uncertain. CDR1 is SGDLS and CDR2 is YYNGEE in the germline V gene. The V end was cut by 1 base, the J end by 2 bases, with 4 bases between. The CDR3 consists of 12 residues. The CDR3 here is CASSVNPYEQYF. In nucleotides, the CDR3 is TGTGCCAGCAGCGTAAACCCCTACGAGCAGTACTTC.

This clone came up once. CDR3 residues: CASSLKANPSYEQYF. The CDR3 nucleotides are TGTGCCAGCAGCTTGAAAGCGAACCCCTCCTACGAGCAGTACTTC. The chain recombines TRBV5-6 with TRBJ2-7; D is undetermined. The V gene's germline CDR1 is SGHDT and CDR2 YYEEEE. This CDR3 has 15 residues. V was cut by 1 base and J by 0 bases, with 11 bases left in between.

This chain links TRBV2 with TRBJ1-6; no firm D call. The ends were cut back, 1 base at V and 0 bases at J, with 10 bases in the middle. The CDR3 length is 17 residues. In germline, CDR1 is SNHLY, CDR2 FYNNEI. CDR3 sequence reads: CASSEGGVYSYNSPLHF. The CDR3 DNA reads TGTGCCAGCAGTGAAGGCGGGGTTTACTCCTATAATTCACCCCTCCACTTT.

This clone occurred a few times. The chain combines TRBV3-1 (or the pseudogene TRBV3-2) with TRBJ2-1, with 10 bases that match TRBD2. The CDR3 consists of 15 residues. CDR1 and CDR2 from the germline V gene are LGHDT and YNNKEL (reference sequence). Trimming took 3 bases from V and 7 from J; bases not matched to a gene: 6. The CDR3 spells CASSQGAGGVNEQFF. Here the CDR3 DNA reads TGTGCCAGCAGCCAGGGAGCGGGGGGGGTGAATGAGCAGTTCTTC.

V is TRBV28 and J is TRBJ1-5; 11 nucleotides agree with TRBD1. The CDR3 is 16 residues long. Germline lookup yields CDR1 MDHEN and CDR2 SYDVKM. The trim removed 7 bases at V and 5 bases at J, leaving 10 bases unmatched. The CDR3 reads CASISGDRGFDQPQHF. CDR3 DNA sequence: TGTGCCAGCATCTCGGGGGACAGGGGGTTTGATCAGCCCCAGCATTTT.

This chain links TRBV7-8 with TRBJ1-1; D perhaps matches TRBD1 (5 bases). This CDR3 region has 13 residues. The germline V gene encodes CDR1 SGHVS and CDR2 FQNEAQ. V lost 5 bases and J 10 bases, leaving 17 bases between the germline ends. The CDR3 is CASSHGARDGAFF. The CDR3 DNA sequence: TGTGCCAGCAGCCATGGGGCCAGGGATGGAGCTTTCTTT.

The chain is built from TRBV28 and TRBJ1-2; no firm D call. The CDR3 covers 13 residues. V was pared by 7 bases and J by 10 bases, with 19 bases between. CDR1 and CDR2 from the germline V gene are MDHEN and SYDVKM. CDR3 loop: CASTPPGQTFYTF. In DNA form, the CDR3 reads TGTGCCAGCACCCCTCCCGGGCAGACCTTCTACACCTTC.

The V and J genes are TRBV27 and TRBJ2-1, with no clear D. V was cut by 5 bases and J by 3 bases, with 5 bases left in between. The CDR3 has 12 amino acids. Looked up from germline, CDR1 is MNHEY and CDR2 is SMNVEV (reference sequence). As DNA, the CDR3 is TGTGCCAGCAGTCACAACTACAATGAGCAGTTCTTC. Residues: CASSHNYNEQFF.

The chain couples TRBV5-1 to TRBJ1-4, with D perhaps matching TRBD1 (6 bases). Germline-derived CDR1 and CDR2 are SGHRS and YFSETQ. V was trimmed by 0 bases and J by 3 bases, leaving 12 bases between them. This CDR3 has 16 residues. CDR3 region: CASSLGLRGSNEKLFF. The CDR3 coding sequence is TGCGCCAGCAGCTTGGGGCTAAGGGGGTCTAATGAAAAACTGTTTTTT.

This sequence joins TRBV20-1 and TRBJ1-1, with 7 positions matching TRBD1. CDR1 and CDR2 from the germline V gene are DFQATT and SNEGSKA (reference sequence). The length of the CDR3 is 14 residues. Trimming cost V 3 bases and J 4 bases; bases outside gene matches: 8. CDR3 bases: TGCAGTGCTAGTGGGACAGAATTTGGCACTGAAGCTTTCTTT. This gives the protein CSASGTEFGTEAFF.

This sequence joins TRBV29-1 and TRBJ2-7; D is perhaps TRBD1 (6 bases). This CDR3 is built from 14 residues. Looked up from germline, CDR1 is SQVTM and CDR2 is ANQGSEA. The V gene lost 1 base and the J gene lost 3 bases, with 13 bases spanning the gap. The CDR3 coding sequence is TGCAGCGTTGAAGGGCGTGGGGGCAACTACGAGCAGTACTTC. Its translation is CSVEGRGGNYEQYF.

The chain recombines TRBV28 with TRBJ1-5; 7 nucleotides match TRBD1. J gave up 4 bases and V 6 bases, and 15 bases lay outside the gene matches. Per germline, CDR1 MDHEN and CDR2 SYDVKM. The CDR3 has 17 amino acids. CDR3 protein: CASSSTVTGRKNQPQHF. In DNA form, the CDR3 reads TGTGCCAGCAGCTCGACCGTGACAGGGCGAAAGAATCAGCCCCAGCATTTT.

The V and J genes are TRBV10-3 and TRBJ1-5, with D unclear. There are 14 residues in the CDR3. CDR1 and CDR2 from the germline V gene are ENHRY and SYGVKD. Trimming took 0 bases from V and 4 from J, leaving 7 bases between them. The CDR3 DNA reads as TGTGCCATCAGTGAGTCTGGCCAAAATCAGCCCCAGCATTTT. Protein product: CAISESGQNQPQHF.

The genes are TRBV7-3 and TRBJ2-1; weak D call: TRBD2 (5 bases). V lost 2 bases and J lost 7, with 21 bases in between. CDR1 is SGHTA, CDR2 FQGTGA, per germline. The CDR3 runs to 17 residues. As DNA, the CDR3 is TGTGCCAGCAGCTTATTCCCCCGGAGAGGGTCTGCAAATGAGCAGTTCTTC. This gives the protein CASSLFPRRGSANEQFF.

The rearrangement links TRBV27 to TRBJ1-6; D may be TRBD1 (5 bases). The germline V and J ends were trimmed by 0 bases and 5 bases, with 17 bases remaining between them. This CDR3 has 18 residues. Germline-derived CDR1 and CDR2 are MNHEY and SMNVEV (reference sequence). CDR3: CASSLSRGGVNNNSPLHF. CDR3 nucleotide sequence: TGTGCCAGCAGTTTATCGCGGGGAGGGGTTAATAATAATTCACCCCTCCACTTT.